The 31 T cell receptor beta chains below all came from one sample that was sequenced in a study of blood T cell repertoires in COVID-19 (dated by TCRdb to about 2020). Libraries were made using the immunoSEQ multiplex PCR assay. Entries here come from immuneACCESS through TCRdb and include only in-frame sequences with V and J called. Some clones fail to appear in such tables; in the studies checked, an unresolved V gene covers under half of the shortfall, and the cause of the remainder is unknown. This sample gives more than 150,000 clones in total; about nine tenths of them show up just once. About 6.7% of the sample comes from the top ten. The sample comprised peripheral blood. These receptors all stem from a man aged 40-49 years with acute or convalescent COVID-19.

J is TRBJ2-2 and V is TRBV6-5, with 7 bases lining up with TRBD1. The V gene end was trimmed by 6 bases and the J gene end by 4 bases; junction bases not matched to a gene: 5. CDR3 length: 14 amino acids. Germline V gene lookup returns CDR1 MNHEY and CDR2 SVGAGI. CDR3 residues: CASRGQSLTGELFF. DNA of the CDR3: TGTGCCAGCAGGGGACAGTCCCTCACCGGGGAGCTGTTTTTT.

In this sample, this clone turned up once. The CDR3 DNA is TGTGCCAGCAGCTCCTATCTAGGGACTAGCGGGGCCAGCACAGATACGCAGTATTTT. Translated: CASSSYLGTSGASTDTQYF. The rearrangement uses TRBV7-9 and TRBJ2-3; 13 bases map to TRBD2. The length of the CDR3 is 19 residues. J gave up 0 bases and V 4 bases, and 10 bases lay outside the gene matches. CDR1 is SEHNR, CDR2 FQNEAQ, per germline (reference sequence).

The genes are TRBV29-1 and TRBJ1-1, with D possibly matching TRBD1 (6 bases). The CDR3 totals 13 residues. The ends were cut back, 5 bases at V and 2 bases at J, with 12 bases in the middle. In germline, CDR1 is SQVTM, CDR2 ANQGSEA. The CDR3 DNA reads TGCAGCGTTCCACCCAGGGGAAACACTGAAGCTTTCTTT. Translation: CSVPPRGNTEAFF.

CDR3 DNA sequence: TGTGCCAGCTCACCCCTTAGCGGGGGCCAAGAGACCCAGTACTTC. Its translation: CASSPLSGGQETQYF. The chain links TRBV18 to TRBJ2-5, with TRBD2 identical over 9 bases. Germline V gene data show CDR1 as KGHSH and CDR2 as LQKENI. The CDR3 length is 15 residues. The J segment lost 1 base and the V segment lost 3 bases, leaving 3 bases of the junction unmatched.

The chain joins TRBV6-6 to TRBJ1-1, with D maybe TRBD1 (5 bases). The CDR3 contains 13 residues. Deletions cut 5 bases from V and 7 bases from J, with 14 bases between. The V gene's germline CDR1 is MNHNY and CDR2 SVGAGI (reference sequence). Here the CDR3 reads CASSVREGDEAFF. The CDR3 region has the DNA TGTGCCAGCAGTGTCAGGGAAGGGGATGAAGCTTTCTTT.

CDR3 in amino acids: CSASIGPGGYQPQHF. Written as DNA, the CDR3 is TGCAGTGCTAGTATAGGGCCAGGGGGCTATCAGCCCCAGCATTTT. This rearrangement joins TRBV20-1 to TRBJ1-5; 8 bases are a match to TRBD1. The J segment lost 5 bases and the V segment lost 3 bases, leaving 9 bases of the junction unmatched. The CDR3 spans 15 residues. The germline V gene encodes CDR1 DFQATT and CDR2 SNEGSKA (reference sequence).

The chain couples TRBV29-1 to TRBJ2-3; the match to TRBD1 covers 8 bases. The CDR3 runs 16 residues. Germline V CDR1 and CDR2: SQVTM, ANQGSEA. After removal of 3 bases from V and 0 bases from J, the junction contained 8 bases not matched to a gene. CDR3 sequence (DNA): TGCAGCGTTGACCACAGGGGGATCTATAGCACAGATACGCAGTATTTT. It specifies CSVDHRGIYSTDTQYF.

This chain connects TRBV29-1 to TRBJ2-5; 10 nucleotides align to TRBD1. The V and J ends lost 7 bases and 3 bases, in that order; junction bases with no gene match: 5. Germline-derived CDR1 and CDR2 are SQVTM and ANQGSEA. The CDR3 totals 13 residues. The CDR3 protein is CSALTGGEETQYF. CDR3 coding DNA: TGCAGCGCCCTGACAGGGGGCGAAGAGACCCAGTACTTC.

This clone was recorded once. This chain links TRBV30 with TRBJ2-7, with TRBD1 as a possible D gene (5 bases). The CDR3 contains 12 residues. Germline-derived CDR1 and CDR2 are GTSNPN and SVGIG (reference sequence). V lost 2 bases, J lost 1 base, and 6 bases lay in between. The CDR3 spells CAWSQGSYEQYF. DNA for the CDR3: TGTGCCTGGAGTCAGGGTTCCTACGAGCAGTACTTC.

This clone has just one count. The chain combines TRBV28 with TRBJ1-6, with 8 bases matching TRBD1. V was pared by 11 bases and J by 1 base, with 4 bases of the junction left unmatched. Looked up from germline, CDR1 is MDHEN and CDR2 is SYDVKM. The CDR3 contains 14 residues. The CDR3, as DNA: TGTGCCGCAGGGGGCGGATCCTATAATTCACCCCTCCACTTT. This sequence encodes CAAGGGSYNSPLHF.

The chain is built from TRBV5-1 and TRBJ2-7; D is perhaps TRBD2 (5 bases). The CDR3 is made up of 12 amino acids. Germline V gives CDR1 SGHRS, CDR2 YFSETQ. The V end lost 4 bases, the J end lost 6 bases, and 11 bases lay between the germline ends. CDR3 sequence: CASSKEVGEQYF. As DNA, the CDR3 is TGCGCCAGCAGCAAGGAGGTCGGCGAGCAGTACTTC.

This sequence joins TRBV7-3 and TRBJ2-1; the match to TRBD2 covers 10 bases. With 5 bases clipped from V and 7 bases from J, the junction kept 11 bases outside the gene matches. The CDR3 is made up of 16 amino acids. Germline V gene data show CDR1 as SGHTA and CDR2 as FQGTGA. In nucleotides, the CDR3 is TGTGCCAGCAGCCCGGGGACTAGCGTGGCCCTTAATGAGCAGTTCTTC. Protein sequence: CASSPGTSVALNEQFF. The entire variable domain, with the rest obtained from reference TRBV7-3 and TRBJ2-1, is as follows: GAGVSQTPSNKVTEKGKYVELRCDPISGHTALYWYRQSLGQGPEFLIYFQGTGAADDSGLPNDRFFAVRPEGSVSTLKIQRTERGDSAVYLCASSPGTSVALNEQFFGPGTRLTVL.

The chain is built from TRBV21-1 and TRBJ2-2; the D call TRBD2 from the table was never checked on the DNA. TRBV21-1 is noted as a pseudogene. The CDR3 runs 15 residues. The CDR3 DNA follows: TGTGCCAGCAGCTGCAGCGGGGGGGCGGCCGGGGAGCTGTTTTTT. Protein product: CASSCSGGAAGELFF.

J is TRBJ1-2 and V is TRBV27; tentatively, D is TRBD1 (6 bases). The CDR3 has 15 residues. Germline CDR1 and CDR2: MNHEY and SMNVEV (reference sequence). The germline V and J ends were trimmed by 2 bases and 3 bases, with 13 bases remaining between them. The CDR3 here is CASSLGGATHYGYTF. Written as DNA, the CDR3 is TGTGCCAGCAGTTTAGGGGGGGCAACGCACTATGGCTACACCTTC.

The gene calls are TRBV5-1 and TRBJ1-2; D not certain. Germline V CDR1 and CDR2: SGHRS, YFSETQ. This CDR3 has 18 residues. V shed 0 bases and J shed 2 bases, with 20 bases lying between them. CDR3: CASSLAMTDRVLNYGYTF. CDR3 coding DNA: TGCGCCAGCAGCTTGGCCATGACCGATCGGGTACTGAACTATGGCTACACCTTC.

J is TRBJ2-6 and V is TRBV3-1 (or the pseudogene TRBV3-2); D perhaps matches TRBD2 (5 bases). Trimming stripped 3 bases from V and 2 bases from J, with 8 bases between. Germline lookup yields CDR1 LGHDT and CDR2 YNNKEL (reference sequence). The CDR3 has 15 residues. The CDR3 coding sequence is TGTGCCAGCAGCCATAGAGGGACTGGGGCCAACGTCCTGACTTTC. Translated: CASSHRGTGANVLTF.

The chain combines TRBV2 with TRBJ2-3, with 14 bases fitting TRBD2. There are 18 residues in the CDR3. Germline V gene lookup returns CDR1 SNHLY and CDR2 FYNNEI. With V trimmed by 6 bases and J by 4 bases, 12 bases remained unmatched. The chain's CDR3 is CASSDTTGLAGGADTQYF. CDR3 nucleotides: TGTGCCAGCAGCGACACTACCGGACTAGCGGGAGGTGCAGATACGCAGTATTTT.

This chain joins TRBV5-1 and TRBJ2-7; no reliable D call. The CDR3 totals 18 residues. CDR1 is SGHRS, CDR2 YFSETQ, per germline. V was trimmed by 1 base and J by 0 bases, leaving 20 bases between them. The CDR3 DNA sequence: TGCGCCAGCAGCTTGAGTCCGACTGAGAAGAGGAGCTCCTACGAGCAGTACTTC. Amino acid sequence: CASSLSPTEKRSSYEQYF.

The J gene is TRBJ1-2, the V gene TRBV6-5; weak D call: TRBD1 (5 bases). The CDR3 length is 13 residues. The V end lost 2 bases, the J end lost 4 bases, and 8 bases lay between the germline ends. Germline CDR1 and CDR2: MNHEY and SVGAGI. The CDR3 is CASSYARVYGYTF. CDR3 nucleotide sequence: TGTGCCAGCAGTTACGCCAGGGTCTATGGCTACACCTTC.

This clone appeared a few times. The chain carries TRBV29-1 and TRBJ1-2, with 7 bases identical to TRBD1. The V segment lost 6 bases and the J segment 8 bases; nucleotides outside the gene matches: 9. The V gene's germline CDR1 is SQVTM and CDR2 ANQGSEA. CDR3 size: 12 residues. In nucleotides, the CDR3 is TGCAGCGTCCGACAGGGAGTTTTGGGCTACACCTTC. This translates into CSVRQGVLGYTF.

J is TRBJ2-5 and V is TRBV25-1, with a weak D call TRBD2 (7 bases). The CDR3 covers 16 residues. V lost 3 bases and J lost 4, with 18 bases in between. Germline V gene data show CDR1 as MGHDK and CDR2 as SYGVNS. CDR3 bases: TGTGCCAGCAGTGATCAAACCGGGGGGCCCAGAGAGACCCAGTACTTC. Translated: CASSDQTGGPRETQYF.

The gene calls are TRBV7-2 and TRBJ2-7; TRBD2 aligns across 9 bases. Germline trimming cut 5 bases from V and 0 bases from J; bases unmatched to any gene: 2. Germline V gene data show CDR1 as SGHTA and CDR2 as FQGNSA. CDR3 length: 14 residues. The chain's CDR3 is CASSVSGGSYEQYF. The DNA for the CDR3 is TGTGCCAGCAGCGTTAGCGGGGGCTCCTACGAGCAGTACTTC. Filled out from reference TRBV7-2 and TRBJ2-7, the complete variable domain reads GAGVSQSPSNKVTEKGKDVELRCDPISGHTALYWYRQSLGQGLEFLIYFQGNSAPDKSGLPSDRFSAERTGGSVSTLTIQRTQQEDSAVYLCASSVSGGSYEQYFGPGTRLTVT.

The CDR3: CASSYSALANTDTQYF. The DNA of the CDR3 is TGTGCCAGCAGTTACTCGGCCCTAGCTAACACAGATACGCAGTATTTT. V is TRBV6-5 and J is TRBJ2-3, with D tentatively TRBD2 (5 bases). Trimming removed 0 bases at V and 2 bases at J, with 12 bases between. CDR3 length: 16 amino acids. Germline V lookup: CDR1 MNHEY, CDR2 SVGAGI.

The chain links TRBV28 to TRBJ1-2; perhaps TRBD1 as D (6 bases). This CDR3 spans 14 amino acids. CDR1 MDHEN and CDR2 SYDVKM come from the germline V gene. V was clipped by 2 bases and J by 7 bases, with 14 bases between them. CDR3 region: CASSLPALGAGYTF. For the CDR3, the DNA is TGTGCCAGCAGTTTACCAGCTTTGGGGGCTGGCTACACCTTC.

The chain uses TRBV30 and TRBJ1-2; D call uncertain. V lost 2 bases to trimming and J lost 5 bases, with 6 bases between them. The CDR3 extends over 11 amino acids. From germline, CDR1 is GTSNPN and CDR2 SVGIG (reference sequence). CDR3 sequence: CAWSKEYGYTF. As DNA, the CDR3 is TGTGCCTGGAGTAAAGAGTATGGCTACACCTTC. The full variable domain, in which reference TRBV30 and TRBJ1-2 provide the parts outside the CDR3, is SQTIHQWPATLVQPVGSPLSLECTVEGTSNPNLYWYRQAAGRGLQLLFYSVGIGQISSEVPQNLSASRPQDRQFILSSKKLLLSDSGFYLCAWSKEYGYTFGSGTRLTVV.

This chain joins TRBV15 and TRBJ2-1; 15 bases align to TRBD2. V shed 3 bases, J shed 0 bases, and the junction held 3 bases outside the gene matches. Germline assignment: CDR1 LNHNV and CDR2 YYDKDF (reference sequence). The CDR3 totals 18 residues. CDR3 protein: CATSSGLAGGSSYNEQFF. The CDR3 DNA reads as TGTGCCACCAGCAGCGGACTAGCGGGGGGGAGCTCCTACAATGAGCAGTTCTTC.

The gene calls are TRBV9 and TRBJ2-1, with a tentative D call TRBD1 (6 bases). The CDR3 runs to 17 residues. CDR1 is SGDLS and CDR2 is YYNGEE in the germline V gene. V was pared by 4 bases and J by 0 bases, with 17 bases between. In DNA, the CDR3 is TGTGCCAGCAGCCCCCAACAGGGAGTCGGCTCCTACAATGAGCAGTTCTTC. Protein: CASSPQQGVGSYNEQFF.

This clone was found a few times. V gene TRBV11-2 combines with J gene TRBJ2-1; 11 positions match TRBD2. The CDR3 length is 17 residues. Germline assignment: CDR1 SGHAT and CDR2 FQNNGV. V trimming: 6 bases; J trimming: 5 bases; junction bases outside the gene matches: 12. The chain's CDR3 is CASSHGLAGGYNNEQFF. CDR3 coding DNA: TGTGCCAGCAGTCACGGGCTAGCGGGGGGCTATAACAATGAGCAGTTCTTC.

The V gene is TRBV10-3, the J gene TRBJ2-2, with 9 nucleotides matching TRBD1. CDR3 size: 15 residues. V was clipped by 6 bases and J by 5 bases; unmatched bases: 7. The germline CDR1 and CDR2 sequences are ENHRY and SYGVKD. CDR3 bases: TGTGCCATCAGACCGGGACAGGGAGGTACCGGGGAGCTGTTTTTT. Protein product: CAIRPGQGGTGELFF.

The rearrangement joins TRBV27 to TRBJ1-1; TRBD1 agrees at 7 bases. V dropped 2 bases and J dropped 6; count of bases not matched to a gene: 15. Germline-derived CDR1 and CDR2 are MNHEY and SMNVEV (reference sequence). The CDR3 length is 17 residues. DNA for the CDR3: TGTGCCAGCAGTTTAAAGGGCCCGACAGGGTGGAGTTCTGAAGCTTTCTTT. Its translation is CASSLKGPTGWSSEAFF.

CDR3 nucleotides: TGTGCCAGCAGCCGAGCCCCGCGGGAGACCCAGTACTTC. Translated: CASSRAPRETQYF. The V call is TRBV7-3, the J call TRBJ2-5; D unclear. The V and J ends lost 5 bases and 5 bases respectively, with 12 bases between them. The CDR3 sequence is 13 residues long. CDR1 is SGHTA and CDR2 is FQGTGA in the germline V gene.